Included here is one T cell receptor beta chain sequence, with context. This sample is drawn from a study of regulatory T cells in long-lasting Graves disease. The overall study: Duration of antithyroid drug therapy among newly diagnosed Graves' patients was under 3 months.

The time point denotes: newly diagnosed GD, antithyroid drugs for less than 3 months. From PBMCs, RNA was extracted and then used to make the TCR library. Xi'an, China, was home to the endocrinology department that provided patients. The CDR3 is made up of 15 amino acids. Germline-derived CDR1 and CDR2 are LNHDA and SQIVND (reference sequence). V shed 5 bases and J 7 bases; nucleotides not matched to a gene: 7. The TCR beta library used iRepertoire HTBI primers with Arm-PCR amplification of CDR3. As processed by the authors: The study identified more than 50 TRBV and some 15 TRBJ segments across samples. MiXCR was run by TCRdb on the multiplex PCR reads, yielding one entry per CDR3 protein. Clone size and V and J calls follow TCRdb, not the original study. The sample lists 560,000 or so distinct CDR3 sequences, 15% to 20% occurring once. The sample was also reused in another study, on T cells in Graves' hyperthyroidism and ophthalmopathy.

This sequence originates from a man between 18 and 29 years old with Graves disease. The chain uses TRBV19 and TRBJ2-1, with 11 bases identical to TRBD2. Sequencing used peripheral blood mononuclear cells (PBMCs), obtained at new diagnosis, from a patient treated with antithyroid drugs. The CDR3 DNA follows: TGTGCCAGTAGTGATAGCGGGAGGGCTTCGAATGAGCAGTTCTTC. Its translation: CASSDSGRASNEQFF.